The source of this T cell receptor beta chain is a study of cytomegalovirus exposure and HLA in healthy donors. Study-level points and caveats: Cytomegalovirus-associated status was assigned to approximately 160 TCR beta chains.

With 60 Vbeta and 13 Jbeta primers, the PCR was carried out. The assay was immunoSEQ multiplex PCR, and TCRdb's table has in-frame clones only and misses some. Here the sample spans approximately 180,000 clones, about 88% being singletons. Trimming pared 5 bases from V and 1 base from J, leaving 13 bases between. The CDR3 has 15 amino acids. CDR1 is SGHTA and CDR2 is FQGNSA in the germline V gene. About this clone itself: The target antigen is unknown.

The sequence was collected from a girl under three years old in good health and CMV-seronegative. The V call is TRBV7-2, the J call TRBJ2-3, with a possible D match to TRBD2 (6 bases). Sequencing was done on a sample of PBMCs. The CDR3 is CASSPTSLGTDTQYF. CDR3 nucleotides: TGTGCCAGCAGCCCAACTAGCCTCGGCACAGATACGCAGTATTTT. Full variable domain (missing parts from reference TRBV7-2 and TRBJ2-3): GAGVSQSPSNKVTEKGKDVELRCDPISGHTALYWYRQSLGQGLEFLIYFQGNSAPDKSGLPSDRFSAERTGGSVSTLTIQRTQQEDSAVYLCASSPTSLGTDTQYFGPGTRLTVL.